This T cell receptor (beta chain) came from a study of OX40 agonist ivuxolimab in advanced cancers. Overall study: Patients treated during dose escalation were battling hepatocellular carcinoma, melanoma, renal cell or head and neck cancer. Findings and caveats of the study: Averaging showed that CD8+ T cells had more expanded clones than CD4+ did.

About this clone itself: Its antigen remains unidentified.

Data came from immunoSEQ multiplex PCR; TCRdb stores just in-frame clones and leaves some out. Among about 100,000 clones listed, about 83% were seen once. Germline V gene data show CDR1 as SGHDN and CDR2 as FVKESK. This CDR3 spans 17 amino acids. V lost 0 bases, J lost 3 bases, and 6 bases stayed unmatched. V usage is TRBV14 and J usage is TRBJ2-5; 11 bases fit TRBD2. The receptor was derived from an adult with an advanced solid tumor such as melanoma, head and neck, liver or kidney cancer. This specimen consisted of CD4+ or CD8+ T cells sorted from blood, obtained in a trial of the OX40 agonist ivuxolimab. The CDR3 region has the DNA TGTGCCAGCAGCCAAGATCTTGGACTAGCGGGTGAAGAGACCCAGTACTTC. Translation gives CASSQDLGLAGEETQYF.